Sequencing of this T cell receptor beta chain was carried out in a study of Ad26.COV2.S vaccination and SARS-CoV-2 variants (dated by TCRdb to the early 2020s). Regarding the study in general: The specificity and breadth of SARS-CoV-2-reactive T cell receptors after Ad26.COV2.S vaccination were assessed by TCRbeta repertoire sequencing. The TCR-sequenced set comprised approximately 32 samples: roughly 19 Ad26.COV2.S vaccine recipients, 5 placebo recipients and 8 SARS-CoV-2 convalescent individuals.

Counted from cysteine to phenylalanine, this CDR3 has 14 amino acids. CDR3 DNA is the only sequence kept; it has 42 bases, read in frame from the first base. Trimming accounts for 6 bases at V and 3 bases at J, while the number of junction bases matched to no gene is 3. The germline V gene (reference sequence) specifies LNHDA as CDR1 and SQIVND as CDR2. Read against the paper, the sample's time point label means: individuals recovered from natural SARS-CoV-2 infection. Notes on this clone: The antigen it binds to is not known. No base quality values were provided; no much bigger clone lies one nucleotide off.

The immunoSEQ Assay was the method used to sequence TCRbeta CDR3 regions. After extraction, genomic DNA underwent amplification by bias-controlled multiplex PCR, followed by high-throughput sequencing. From the authors' description of their analysis: Collapsing and filtering of sequences were performed to quantify the absolute abundance of each unique TCRbeta CDR3 region. Usable DNA was measured by amplifying reference genes present in all nucleated cells, and TCRbeta template counts were normalized to that usable DNA to estimate T cell fraction. Repertoire TCRs were annotated as SARS-CoV-2-specific when V gene, CDR3 amino acid sequence and J gene were exactly matched to a known reactive TCR set. The reference SARS-CoV-2 TCR set came from MIRA and was filtered for enrichment in COVID-19-positive ImmuneCODE repertoires, removing public or cross-reactive TCRs. Drawing on the MIRA antigens, annotated TCRs were analysed further at the level of specific ORF or position within ORF. Breadth was defined as annotated unique rearrangements over total unique productive rearrangements; depth was the summed frequency of those rearrangements. TCR breadth was compared between groups using two-sided Wilcoxon rank-sum tests. TCRdb re-hosts the immuneACCESS table, in-frame sequences only. Its copies lack some clones; in the studies checked, an unresolved V gene accounts for under half of them, and the cause for the rest is not known. That table gives V, J and clone size, and the DNA gave D and trimming. This sample lists around 370,000 clones; 92% were detected once. 3% to 4% of the sample belongs to the ten largest clones.

Findings and caveats that apply to the study as a whole: The authors noted that total T cell responses may have been underestimated by the TCR breadth and depth analyses. Vaccine and placebo recipients had comparable non-spike TCR breadth, which fits with the vaccine containing only spike. Spike-specific TCR breadth was higher in Ad26.COV2.S recipients than in placebo recipients (P = 0.0014). After vaccination, spike-specific CD8+ and CD4+ T cell responses were reported to show substantial breadth.

The receptor was derived from a human donor who had recovered from COVID-19. Specimen: peripheral blood, collected after recovery from COVID-19. The receptor chain draws on TRBV19 and TRBJ2-2, with 8 bases matching TRBD1. Read as DNA, the sequence is TGTGCCAGTAGAGGCAGGGGGCACACCGGGGAGCTGTTTTTT. This sequence encodes CASRGRGHTGELFF. The CDR3, completed at both ends by the reference TRBV19 and TRBJ2-2 genes, gives the full variable domain DGGITQSPKYLFRKEGQNVTLSCEQNLNHDAMYWYRQDPGQGLRLIYYSQIVNDFQKGDIAEGYSVSREKKESFPLTVTSAQKNPTAFYLCASRGRGHTGELFFGEGSRLTVL.